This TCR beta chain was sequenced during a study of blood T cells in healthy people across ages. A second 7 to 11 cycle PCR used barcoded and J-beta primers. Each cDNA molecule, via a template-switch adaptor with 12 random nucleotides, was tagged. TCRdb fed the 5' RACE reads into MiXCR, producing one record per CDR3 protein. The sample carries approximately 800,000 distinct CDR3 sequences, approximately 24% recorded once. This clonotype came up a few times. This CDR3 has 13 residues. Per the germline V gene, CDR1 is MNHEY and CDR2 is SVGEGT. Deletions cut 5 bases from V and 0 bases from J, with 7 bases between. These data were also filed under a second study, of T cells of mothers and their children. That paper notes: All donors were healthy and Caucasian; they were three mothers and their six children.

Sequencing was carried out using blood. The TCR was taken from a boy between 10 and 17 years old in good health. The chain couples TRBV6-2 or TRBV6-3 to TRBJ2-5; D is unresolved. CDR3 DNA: TGTGCCAGCAGTAGGACGTACCAAGAGACCCAGTACTTC. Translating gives CASSRTYQETQYF.